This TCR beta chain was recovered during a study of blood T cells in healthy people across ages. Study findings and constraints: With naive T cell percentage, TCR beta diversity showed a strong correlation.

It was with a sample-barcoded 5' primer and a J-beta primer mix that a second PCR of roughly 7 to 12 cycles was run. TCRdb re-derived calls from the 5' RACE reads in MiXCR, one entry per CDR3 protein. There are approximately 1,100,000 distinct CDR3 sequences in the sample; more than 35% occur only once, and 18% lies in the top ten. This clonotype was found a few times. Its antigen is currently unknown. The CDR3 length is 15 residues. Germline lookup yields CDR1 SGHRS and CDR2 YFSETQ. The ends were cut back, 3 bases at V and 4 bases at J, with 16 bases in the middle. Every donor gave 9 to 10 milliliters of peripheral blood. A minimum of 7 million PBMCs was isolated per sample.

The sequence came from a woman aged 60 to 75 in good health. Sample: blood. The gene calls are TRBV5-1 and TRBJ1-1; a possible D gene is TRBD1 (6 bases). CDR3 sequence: CASSSLQGGSTEAFF. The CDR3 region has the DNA TGCGCCAGCAGCTCCTTACAGGGAGGGAGCACTGAAGCTTTCTTT.